Listed below are T cell receptor beta chains from one sample, sequenced in a study of blood T cell repertoires in COVID-19. Data came from immunoSEQ multiplex PCR; TCRdb stores just in-frame clones and leaves some out. The profile shows 55,000 to 65,000 clones, around three quarters of them singletons. Input material: peripheral blood. These receptor sequences come from a man in his sixties with acute or convalescent COVID-19. Each CDR3 is given with its conserved first and last residue. The order of the fields is V gene, clone size, J gene, D gene, CDR3 DNA, CDR3 protein. D genes are given only for firm matches. Clone size is stated in some rows and not others, as once, few, many or a class when expanded.

>TRBV6-5|NA|TRBJ2-1|TRBD1
TGTGCCAGCCAGACAGGGGGTTCTTACAATGAGCAGTTCTTC
CASQTGGSYNEQFF
>TRBV7-9|few|TRBJ2-7|NA
TGTGCCAGCAGATCAGGGCAAGCCTACGAGCAGTACTTC
CASRSGQAYEQYF
>TRBV27|few|TRBJ1-1|NA
TGTGCCAGCAAGGGGCAGGCCCAGGGAAGCACTGAAGCTTTCTTT
CASKGQAQGSTEAFF
>TRBV30|NA|TRBJ1-5|NA
TGTGCCTGGAGTGCAACTACAGGGATTGTGAATCAGCCCCAGCATTTT
CAWSATTGIVNQPQHF
>TRBV7-3|NA|TRBJ1-1|NA
TGTGCCAGCAGCAAACAGGGAGGGGGCACTGAAGCTTTCTTT
CASSKQGGGTEAFF
>TRBV27|NA|TRBJ2-2|TRBD2
TGTGCCAGCAGTTTAATCCCAGGGAGGGGCACCGGGGAGCTGTTTTTT
CASSLIPGRGTGELFF
>TRBV7-3|NA|TRBJ2-1|NA
TGTGCCAGCAGCTCTGGGCCCTACGATGAGCAGTTCTTC
CASSSGPYDEQFF
>TRBV6-2/TRBV6-3|few|TRBJ1-5|NA
TGTGCCAGCAGTTATCCGGGGAATCAGCCCCAGCATTTT
CASSYPGNQPQHF
>TRBV19|NA|TRBJ1-5|TRBD1
TGTGCCAGTAGTATTGGACAGGGGGTATGGCCCCAGCATTTT
CASSIGQGVWPQHF
>TRBV28|once|TRBJ2-7|NA
TGTGCCAGCAGCCTAGAGGGGGTCGAGCAGTACTTC
CASSLEGVEQYF
>TRBV7-2|NA|TRBJ2-7|NA
TGTGCCAGCAGCAGTTCCGGGACTTCATACGAGCAGTACTTC
CASSSSGTSYEQYF
>TRBV7-6|NA|TRBJ1-6|NA
TGTGCCAGCAGCTTAGAACTGCGGTCACCCCTCCACTTT
CASSLELRSPLHF
>TRBV6-5|NA|TRBJ2-7|TRBD2
TGTGCCAGCAGTCCCCAAGGACTAGTAAGTGAGCAGTACTTC
CASSPQGLVSEQYF
>TRBV6-5|NA|TRBJ1-2|TRBD1
TGTGCCAGCACCCAAAACAGGGGGATGAATGGCTACACCTTC
CASTQNRGMNGYTF